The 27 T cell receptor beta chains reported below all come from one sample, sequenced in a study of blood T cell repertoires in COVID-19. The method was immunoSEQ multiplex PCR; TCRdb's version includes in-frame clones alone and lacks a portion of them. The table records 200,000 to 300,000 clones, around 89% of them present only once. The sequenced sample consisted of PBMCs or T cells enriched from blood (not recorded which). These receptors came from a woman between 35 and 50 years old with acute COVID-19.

As DNA, the CDR3 is TGTGCCAGCAGTTTCGACTACAGGGAATACGAGCAGTACTTC. Translating it yields CASSFDYREYEQYF. The gene calls are TRBV6-6 and TRBJ2-7; tentative D call: TRBD1 (6 bases). In germline, CDR1 is MNHNY, CDR2 SVGAGI (reference sequence). The length of the CDR3 is 14 residues. Trimming pared 4 bases from V and 4 bases from J, leaving 14 bases between.

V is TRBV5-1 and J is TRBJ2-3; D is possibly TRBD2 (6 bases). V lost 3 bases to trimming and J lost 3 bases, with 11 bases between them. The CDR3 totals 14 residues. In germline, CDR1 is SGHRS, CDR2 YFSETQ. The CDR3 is CASSSTRETDTQYF. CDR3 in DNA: TGCGCCAGCAGCTCAACCCGGGAGACAGATACGCAGTATTTT.

In DNA form, the CDR3 reads TGTGCCAGCAGCGGATACACAGGGGGCGTCGGAAGCTACACCTTC. Protein product: CASSGYTGGVGSYTF. The J gene is TRBJ1-2, the V gene TRBV9; 9 nucleotides line up with TRBD1. CDR3 length equals 15 residues. V was pared by 3 bases and J by 9 bases, with 12 bases of the junction left unmatched. Germline lookup yields CDR1 SGDLS and CDR2 YYNGEE. Full variable domain (outside the CDR3, taken from reference TRBV9 and TRBJ1-2): DSGVTQTPKHLITATGQRVTLRCSPRSGDLSVYWYQQSLDQGLQFLIQYYNGEERAKGNILERFSAQQFPDLHSELNLSSLELGDSALYFCASSGYTGGVGSYTFGSGTRLTVV.

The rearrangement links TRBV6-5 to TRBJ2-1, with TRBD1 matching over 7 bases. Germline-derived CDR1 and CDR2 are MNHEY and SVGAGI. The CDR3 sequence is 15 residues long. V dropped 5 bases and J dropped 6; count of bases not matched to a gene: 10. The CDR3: CASSRDRAGRNEQFF. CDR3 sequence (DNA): TGTGCCAGCAGTAGAGACAGGGCTGGCCGCAATGAGCAGTTCTTC.

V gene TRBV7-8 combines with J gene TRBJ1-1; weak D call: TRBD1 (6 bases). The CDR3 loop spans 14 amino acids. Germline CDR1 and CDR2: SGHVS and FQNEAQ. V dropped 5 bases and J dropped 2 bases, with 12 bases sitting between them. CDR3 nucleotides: TGTGCCAGCAGCCAGACAGGCATTAACACTGAAGCTTTCTTT. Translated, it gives CASSQTGINTEAFF. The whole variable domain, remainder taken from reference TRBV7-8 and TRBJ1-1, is GAGVSQSPRYKVAKRGQDVALRCDPISGHVSLFWYQQALGQGPEFLTYFQNEAQLDKSGLPSDRFFAERPEGSVSTLKIQRTQQEDSAVYLCASSQTGINTEAFFGQGTRLTVV.

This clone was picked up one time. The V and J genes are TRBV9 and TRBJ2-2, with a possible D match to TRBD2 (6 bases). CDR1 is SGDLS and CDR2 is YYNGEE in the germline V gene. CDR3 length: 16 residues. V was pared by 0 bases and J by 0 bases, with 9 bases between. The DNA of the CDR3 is TGTGCCAGCAGCGTAGACGGGGGACCGAACACCGGGGAGCTGTTTTTT. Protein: CASSVDGGPNTGELFF. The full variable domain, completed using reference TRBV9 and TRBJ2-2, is DSGVTQTPKHLITATGQRVTLRCSPRSGDLSVYWYQQSLDQGLQFLIQYYNGEERAKGNILERFSAQQFPDLHSELNLSSLELGDSALYFCASSVDGGPNTGELFFGEGSRLTVL.

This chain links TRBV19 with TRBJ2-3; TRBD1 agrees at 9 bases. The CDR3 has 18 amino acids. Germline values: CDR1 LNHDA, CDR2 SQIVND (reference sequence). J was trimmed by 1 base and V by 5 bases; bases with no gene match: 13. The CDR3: CASSLPWTGEEGTDTQYF. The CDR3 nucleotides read TGTGCCAGTAGTCTTCCCTGGACAGGGGAGGAGGGCACAGATACGCAGTATTTT.

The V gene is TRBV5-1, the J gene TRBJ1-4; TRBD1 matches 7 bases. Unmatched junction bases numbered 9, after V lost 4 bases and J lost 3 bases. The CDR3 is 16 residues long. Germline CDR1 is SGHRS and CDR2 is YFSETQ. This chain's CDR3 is CASSLIGTAPNEKLFF. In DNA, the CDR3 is TGCGCCAGCAGCCTGATCGGGACAGCACCTAATGAAAAACTGTTTTTT.

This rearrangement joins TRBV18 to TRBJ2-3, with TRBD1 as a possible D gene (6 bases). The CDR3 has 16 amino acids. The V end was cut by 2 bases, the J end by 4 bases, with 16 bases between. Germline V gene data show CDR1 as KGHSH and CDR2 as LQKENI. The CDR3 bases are TGTGCCAGCTCACCAAAGGGGGAGTTCTATGCAGATACGCAGTATTTT. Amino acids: CASSPKGEFYADTQYF. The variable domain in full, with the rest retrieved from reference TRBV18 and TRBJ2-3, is NAGVMQNPRHLVRRRGQEARLRCSPMKGHSHVYWYRQLPEEGLKFMVYLQKENIIDESGMPKERFSAEFPKEGPSILRIQQVVRGDSAAYFCASSPKGEFYADTQYFGPGTRLTVL.

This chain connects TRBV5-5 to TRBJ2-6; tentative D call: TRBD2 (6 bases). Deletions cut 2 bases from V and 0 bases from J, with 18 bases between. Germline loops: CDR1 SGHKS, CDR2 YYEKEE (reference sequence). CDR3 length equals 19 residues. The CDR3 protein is CASSLNVAEGLSGANVLTF. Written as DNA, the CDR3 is TGTGCCAGCAGCTTAAACGTAGCGGAGGGACTCTCTGGGGCCAACGTCCTGACTTTC.

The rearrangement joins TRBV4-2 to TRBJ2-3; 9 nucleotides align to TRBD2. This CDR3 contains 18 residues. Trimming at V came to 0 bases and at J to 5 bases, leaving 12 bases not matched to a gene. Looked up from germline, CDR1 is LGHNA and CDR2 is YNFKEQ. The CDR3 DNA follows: TGTGCCAGCAGCCAAGATCAAGGTACTAGCGGGCAGGGAGATACGCAGTATTTT. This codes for CASSQDQGTSGQGDTQYF.

CDR3 DNA sequence: TGTGCCAGCAGCCCTGGGGCAGGTACCTACGAGCAGTACGTC. Translated, it gives CASSPGAGTYEQYV. The chain has TRBV11-3 and TRBJ2-7; TRBD1 might be the D (5 bases). The CDR3 runs 14 residues. Germline V gene lookup returns CDR1 SGHNT and CDR2 YENEEA. V dropped 5 bases and J dropped 2 bases, with 13 bases sitting between them.

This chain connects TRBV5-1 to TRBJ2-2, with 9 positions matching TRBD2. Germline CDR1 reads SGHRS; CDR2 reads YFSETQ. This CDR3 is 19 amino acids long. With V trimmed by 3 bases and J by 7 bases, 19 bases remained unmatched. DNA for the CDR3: TGCGCCAGCAGCTCCTCCCCACCGCGGGAGGGCTTAGGGAACGGGGAGCTGTTTTTT. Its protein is CASSSSPPREGLGNGELFF.

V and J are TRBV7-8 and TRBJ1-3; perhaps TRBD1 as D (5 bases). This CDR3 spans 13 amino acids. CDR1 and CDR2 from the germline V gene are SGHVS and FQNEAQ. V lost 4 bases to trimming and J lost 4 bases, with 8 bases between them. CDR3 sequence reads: CASSYGGGNTIYF. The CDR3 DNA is TGTGCCAGCAGCTACGGGGGGGGAAACACCATATATTTT.

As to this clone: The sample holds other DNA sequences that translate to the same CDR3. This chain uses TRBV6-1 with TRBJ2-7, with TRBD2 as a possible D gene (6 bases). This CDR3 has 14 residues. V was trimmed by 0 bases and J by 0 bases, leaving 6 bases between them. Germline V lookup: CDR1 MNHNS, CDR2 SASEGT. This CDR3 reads CASSEAGGSYEQYF. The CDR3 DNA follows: TGTGCCAGCAGTGAAGCCGGGGGCTCCTACGAGCAGTACTTC.

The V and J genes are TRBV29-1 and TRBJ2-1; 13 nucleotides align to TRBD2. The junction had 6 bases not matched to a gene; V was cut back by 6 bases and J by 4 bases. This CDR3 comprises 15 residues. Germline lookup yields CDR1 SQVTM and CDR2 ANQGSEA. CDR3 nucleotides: TGCAGCGTCGGGACTAGCGGGGTTCGATACAATGAGCAGTTCTTC. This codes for CSVGTSGVRYNEQFF.

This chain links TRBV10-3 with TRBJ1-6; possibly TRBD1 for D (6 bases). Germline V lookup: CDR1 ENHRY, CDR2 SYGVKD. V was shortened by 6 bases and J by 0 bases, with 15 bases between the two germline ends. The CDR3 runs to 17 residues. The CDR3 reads CAISLDRIASYNSPLHF. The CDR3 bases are TGTGCCATCAGCTTAGACAGGATTGCCTCCTATAATTCACCCCTCCACTTT.

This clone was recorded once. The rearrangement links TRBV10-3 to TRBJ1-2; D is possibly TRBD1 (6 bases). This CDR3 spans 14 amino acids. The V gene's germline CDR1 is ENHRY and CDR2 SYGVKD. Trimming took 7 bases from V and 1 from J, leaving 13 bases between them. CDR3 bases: TGTGCCATCACCGACCGGGACATTAACTATGGCTACACCTTC. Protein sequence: CAITDRDINYGYTF.

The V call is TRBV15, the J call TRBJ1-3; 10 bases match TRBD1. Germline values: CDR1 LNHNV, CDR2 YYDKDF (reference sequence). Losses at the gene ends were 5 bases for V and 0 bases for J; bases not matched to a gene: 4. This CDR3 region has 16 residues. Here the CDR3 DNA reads TGTGCCACCAGCTTTGGGGACAGGGGCTCTGGAAACACCATATATTTT. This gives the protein CATSFGDRGSGNTIYF.

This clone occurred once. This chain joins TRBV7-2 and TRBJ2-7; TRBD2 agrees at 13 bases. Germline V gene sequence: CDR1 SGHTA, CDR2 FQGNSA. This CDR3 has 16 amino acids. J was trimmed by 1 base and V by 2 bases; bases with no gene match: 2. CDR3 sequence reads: CASSLTSGGGSYEQYF. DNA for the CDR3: TGTGCCAGCAGCTTAACTAGCGGGGGGGGATCCTACGAGCAGTACTTC.

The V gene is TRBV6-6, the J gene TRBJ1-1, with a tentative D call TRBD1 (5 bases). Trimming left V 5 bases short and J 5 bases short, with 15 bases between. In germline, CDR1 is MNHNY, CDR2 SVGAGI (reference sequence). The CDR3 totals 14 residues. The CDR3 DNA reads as TGTGCCAGCAGTCCCTCAAGGGGCGTTACTGAAGCTTTCTTT. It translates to CASSPSRGVTEAFF.

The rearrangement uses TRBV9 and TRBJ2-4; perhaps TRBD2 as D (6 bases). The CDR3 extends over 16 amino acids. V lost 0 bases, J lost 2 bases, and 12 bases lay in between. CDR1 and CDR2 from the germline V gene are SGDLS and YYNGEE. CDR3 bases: TGTGCCAGCAGCGTAGTACCAGGAGGGTCCAAAAACATTCAGTACTTC. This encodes CASSVVPGGSKNIQYF. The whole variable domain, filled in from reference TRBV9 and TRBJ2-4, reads DSGVTQTPKHLITATGQRVTLRCSPRSGDLSVYWYQQSLDQGLQFLIQYYNGEERAKGNILERFSAQQFPDLHSELNLSSLELGDSALYFCASSVVPGGSKNIQYFGAGTRLSVL.

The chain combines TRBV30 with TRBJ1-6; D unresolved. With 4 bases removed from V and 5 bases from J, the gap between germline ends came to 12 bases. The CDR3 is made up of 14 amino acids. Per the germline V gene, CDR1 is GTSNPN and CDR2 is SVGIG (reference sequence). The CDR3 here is CAWTRGQNNSPLHF. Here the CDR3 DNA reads TGTGCCTGGACTAGAGGGCAGAATAATTCACCCCTCCACTTT.

In DNA, the CDR3 is TGTGCCAGCAGAACCGGGACTAGCCCCAATGAGCAGTTCTTC. Translation gives CASRTGTSPNEQFF. The chain is built from TRBV11-2 and TRBJ2-1; 9 bases line up with TRBD2. Per the germline V gene, CDR1 is SGHAT and CDR2 is FQNNGV. This CDR3 has 14 residues. V trimming: 6 bases; J trimming: 6 bases; junction bases outside the gene matches: 6. Full variable domain (outside the CDR3, taken from reference TRBV11-2 and TRBJ2-1): EAGVAQSPRYKIIEKRQSVAFWCNPISGHATLYWYQQILGQGPKLLIQFQNNGVVDDSQLPKDRFSAERLKGVDSTLKIQPAKLEDSAVYLCASRTGTSPNEQFFGPGTRLTVL.

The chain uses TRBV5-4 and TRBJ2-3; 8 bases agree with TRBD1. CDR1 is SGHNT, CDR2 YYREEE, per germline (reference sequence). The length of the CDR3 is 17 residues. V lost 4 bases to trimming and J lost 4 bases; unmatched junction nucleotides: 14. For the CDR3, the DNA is TGTGCCAGCAGCCCGCCGACAGGACAGGGAGGAGCAGATACGCAGTATTTT. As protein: CASSPPTGQGGADTQYF.

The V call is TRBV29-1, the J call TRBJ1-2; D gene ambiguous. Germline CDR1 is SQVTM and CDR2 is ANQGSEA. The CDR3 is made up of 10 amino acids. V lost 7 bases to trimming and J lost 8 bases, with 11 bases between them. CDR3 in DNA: TGCAGCGCTTCGTCGGGGGGCTACACCTTC. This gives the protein CSASSGGYTF.

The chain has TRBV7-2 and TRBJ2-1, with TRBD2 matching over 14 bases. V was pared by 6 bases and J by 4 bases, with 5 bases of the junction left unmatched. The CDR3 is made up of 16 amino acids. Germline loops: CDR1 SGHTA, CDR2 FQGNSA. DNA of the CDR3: TGTGCCAGCAGTCCTAGACTAGCGGGAGGGTACAATGAGCAGTTCTTC. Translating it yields CASSPRLAGGYNEQFF.